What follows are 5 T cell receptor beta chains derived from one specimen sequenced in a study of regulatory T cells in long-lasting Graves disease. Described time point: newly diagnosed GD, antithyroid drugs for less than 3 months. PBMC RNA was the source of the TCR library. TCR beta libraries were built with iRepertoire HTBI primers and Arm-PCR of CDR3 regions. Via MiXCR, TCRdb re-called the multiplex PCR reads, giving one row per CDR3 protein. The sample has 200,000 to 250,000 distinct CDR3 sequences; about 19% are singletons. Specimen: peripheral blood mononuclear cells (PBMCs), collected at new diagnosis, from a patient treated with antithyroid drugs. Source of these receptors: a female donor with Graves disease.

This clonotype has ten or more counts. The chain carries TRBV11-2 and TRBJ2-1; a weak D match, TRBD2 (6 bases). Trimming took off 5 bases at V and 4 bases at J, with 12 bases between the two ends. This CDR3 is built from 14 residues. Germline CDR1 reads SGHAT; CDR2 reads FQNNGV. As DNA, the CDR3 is TGTGCCAGCAGCCCGGGACTGACATACAATGAGCAGTTCTTC. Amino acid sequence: CASSPGLTYNEQFF. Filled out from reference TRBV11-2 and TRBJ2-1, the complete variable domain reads EAGVAQSPRYKIIEKRQSVAFWCNPISGHATLYWYQQILGQGPKLLIQFQNNGVVDDSQLPKDRFSAERLKGVDSTLKIQPAKLEDSAVYLCASSPGLTYNEQFFGPGTRLTVL.

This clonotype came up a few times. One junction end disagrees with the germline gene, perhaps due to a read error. CDR3 coding DNA: TGTGCCGGCAGCTCCGCATTAGGCAATCAGCCCCAGCATTTT. Encoded protein: CAGSSALGNQPQHF. V is TRBV7-2 and J is TRBJ1-5; no clear D gene. CDR1 is SGHTA, CDR2 FQGNSA, per germline. This CDR3 region has 14 residues.

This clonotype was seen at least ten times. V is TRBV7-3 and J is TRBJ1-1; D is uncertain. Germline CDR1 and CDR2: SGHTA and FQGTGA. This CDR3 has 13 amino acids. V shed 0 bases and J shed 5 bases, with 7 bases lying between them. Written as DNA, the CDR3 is TGTGCCAGCAGCTTAACTGTGTTTACTGAAGCTTTCTTT. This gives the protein CASSLTVFTEAFF.

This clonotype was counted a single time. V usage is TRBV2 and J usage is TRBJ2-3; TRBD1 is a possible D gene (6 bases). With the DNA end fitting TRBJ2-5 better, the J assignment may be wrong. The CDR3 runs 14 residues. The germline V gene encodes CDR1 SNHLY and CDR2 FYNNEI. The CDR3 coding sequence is TGTGCCAGCAGTGACACAGGGTGGGGAGAGACCCAGTACTTC. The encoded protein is CASSDTGWGETQYF.

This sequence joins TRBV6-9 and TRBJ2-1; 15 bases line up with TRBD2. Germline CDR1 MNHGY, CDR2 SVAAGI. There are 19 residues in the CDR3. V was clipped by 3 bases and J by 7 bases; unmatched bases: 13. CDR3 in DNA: TGTGCCAGCAGTTACAGGGACGGGACTAGCGGGAGGTTTGGGAATGAGCAGTTCTTC. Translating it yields CASSYRDGTSGRFGNEQFF.